This T cell receptor beta chain came from a study of shared clonotypes between healthy human individuals. General study points: The represented genetic and exposure-history diversity was limited by the small number of donors.

Positive CCR7 selection of CD45RO-negative cells yielded the naive CD8 cells, and terminally differentiated effector memory CD45RA+ cells were excluded. In the original analysis: In the immunoSEQ data, sequences were junction-only and lacked quality scores, so filtering differed. Only in-frame clones appear in the TCRdb table, and some are missing; sequencing was by immunoSEQ multiplex PCR. That table gives V, J and clone size, and the DNA gave D and trimming. Of about 820,000 clones listed, 92% are singletons. As concerns this clone: Its target is unknown.

Germline CDR1 is MNHEY and CDR2 is SMNVEV (reference sequence). V lost 0 bases and J lost 4, with 16 bases in between. The CDR3 is 17 residues long. Material for sequencing was naive CD8+ T cells sorted from blood. The sequence came from a man younger than 40 in good health. The chain combines TRBV27 with TRBJ2-1; D uncertain. CDR3 sequence (DNA): TGTGCCAGCAGTTTATCGCCGTTCCTCTCGCGGTACAATGAGCAGTTCTTC. It translates to CASSLSPFLSRYNEQFF.